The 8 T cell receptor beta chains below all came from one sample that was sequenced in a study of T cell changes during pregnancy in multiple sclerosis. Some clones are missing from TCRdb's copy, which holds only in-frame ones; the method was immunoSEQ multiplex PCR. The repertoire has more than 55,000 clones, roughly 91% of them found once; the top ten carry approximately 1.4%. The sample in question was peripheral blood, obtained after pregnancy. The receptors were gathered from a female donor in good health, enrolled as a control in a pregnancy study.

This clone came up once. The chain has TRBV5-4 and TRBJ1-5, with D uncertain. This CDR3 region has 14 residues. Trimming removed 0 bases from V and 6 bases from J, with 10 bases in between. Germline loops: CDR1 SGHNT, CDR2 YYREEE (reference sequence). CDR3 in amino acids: CASSLGGNTQPQHF. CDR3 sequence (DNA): TGTGCCAGCAGCTTGGGCGGGAATACTCAGCCCCAGCATTTT.

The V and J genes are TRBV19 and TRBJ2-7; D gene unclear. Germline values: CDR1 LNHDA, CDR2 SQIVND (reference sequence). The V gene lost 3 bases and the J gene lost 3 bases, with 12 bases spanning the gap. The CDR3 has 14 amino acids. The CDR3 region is CASSMGQANYEQYF. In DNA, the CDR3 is TGTGCCAGTAGTATGGGCCAGGCCAACTACGAGCAGTACTTC.

CDR3 amino acids: CATTSGGAADTQYF. The CDR3, as DNA: TGTGCCACCACCTCTGGCGGGGCCGCAGATACGCAGTATTTT. This chain joins TRBV7-3 and TRBJ2-3; tentative D call: TRBD2 (6 bases). V was pared by 10 bases and J by 4 bases, with 18 bases between. CDR1 is SGHTA, CDR2 FQGTGA, per germline. This CDR3 spans 14 amino acids.

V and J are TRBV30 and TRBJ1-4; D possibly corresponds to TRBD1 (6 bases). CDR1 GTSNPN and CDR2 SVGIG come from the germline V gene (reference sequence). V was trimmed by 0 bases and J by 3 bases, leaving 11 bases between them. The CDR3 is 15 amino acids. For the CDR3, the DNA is TGTGCCTGGAGTGTACTCGCAGGGGCTAATGAAAAACTGTTTTTT. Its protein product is CAWSVLAGANEKLFF. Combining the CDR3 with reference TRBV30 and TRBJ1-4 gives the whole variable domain SQTIHQWPATLVQPVGSPLSLECTVEGTSNPNLYWYRQAAGRGLQLLFYSVGIGQISSEVPQNLSASRPQDRQFILSSKKLLLSDSGFYLCAWSVLAGANEKLFFGSGTQLSVL.

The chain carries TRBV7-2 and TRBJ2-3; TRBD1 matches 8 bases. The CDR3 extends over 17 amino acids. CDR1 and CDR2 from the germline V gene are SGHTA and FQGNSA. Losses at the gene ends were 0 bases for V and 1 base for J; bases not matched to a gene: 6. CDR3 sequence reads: CASSLAPGGSGTDTQYF. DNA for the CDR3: TGTGCCAGCAGCTTAGCGCCAGGGGGCTCAGGCACAGATACGCAGTATTTT.

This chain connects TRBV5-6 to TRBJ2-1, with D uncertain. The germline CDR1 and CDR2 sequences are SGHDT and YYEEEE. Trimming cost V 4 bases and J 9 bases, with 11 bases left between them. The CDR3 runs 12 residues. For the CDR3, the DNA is TGTGCCAGCAGCCAGCAGCGTGGTGAGCAGTTCTTC. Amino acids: CASSQQRGEQFF.

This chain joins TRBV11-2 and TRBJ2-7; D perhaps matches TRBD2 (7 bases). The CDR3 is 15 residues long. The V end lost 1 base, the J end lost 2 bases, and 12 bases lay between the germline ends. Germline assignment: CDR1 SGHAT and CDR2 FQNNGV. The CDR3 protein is CASSLGRGAPYEQYF. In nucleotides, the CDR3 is TGTGCCAGCAGCTTAGGTCGGGGGGCTCCCTACGAGCAGTACTTC.

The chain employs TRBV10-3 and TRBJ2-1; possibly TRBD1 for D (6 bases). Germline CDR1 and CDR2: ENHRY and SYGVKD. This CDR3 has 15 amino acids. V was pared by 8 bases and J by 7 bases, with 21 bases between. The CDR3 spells CAIWGQGLTKNEQFF. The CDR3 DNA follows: TGTGCCATCTGGGGGCAGGGGTTAACCAAAAATGAGCAGTTCTTC.